These T cell receptor beta chains were read from a single sample in a study of shared clonotypes between healthy human individuals. This table comes from immunoSEQ multiplex PCR, and its TCRdb copy is limited to in-frame clones, with some not included. The table lists about 2 million clones, about 95% of them singletons, with 1.1% in the top ten. The source material was naive CD8+ T cells sorted from blood. The receptor source for this set is a man younger than 35 in good health. Each CDR3 is given with its conserved first and last residue. Fields, in order: CDR3 protein, CDR3 DNA, clone size, V gene, D gene, J gene. A D gene is named only where the DNA matches it firmly. Clone size is given for some rows only: seen once, a few or many times, or a class if the clone is expanded.

CASSQDEALSGNTIYF,TGTGCCAGCAGCCAAGATGAAGCCCTTTCTGGAAACACCATATATTTT,NA,TRBV4-2,NA,TRBJ1-3
CAWSVQVRGITDTQYF,TGTGCCTGGAGTGTACAAGTTCGGGGCATCACAGATACGCAGTATTTT,NA,TRBV30,NA,TRBJ2-3
CASSLVFGELFF,TGTGCCAGCAGCCTCGTATTTGGGGAGCTGTTTTTT,once,TRBV11-2,NA,TRBJ2-2
CASSERAGLYHEQYF,TGTGCCAGCAGTGAACGGGCAGGACTATACCACGAGCAGTACTTC,NA,TRBV2,NA,TRBJ2-7
CASSYGTGGPGANVLTF,TGTGCCAGCAGCTACGGGACAGGGGGACCTGGGGCCAACGTCCTGACTTTC,NA,TRBV7-9,TRBD1,TRBJ2-6
CASSQADGAPYEQYF,TGCGCCAGCAGCCAAGCGGACGGGGCTCCCTACGAGCAGTACTTC,NA,TRBV4-3,NA,TRBJ2-7
CAISESAGGKNYGYTF,TGTGCCATCAGTGAGTCGGCAGGGGGCAAGAACTATGGCTACACCTTC,NA,TRBV10-3,TRBD1,TRBJ1-2
CASSLWTSGGYEQYF,TGTGCCAGCAGCTTGTGGACTAGCGGGGGTTACGAGCAGTACTTC,NA,TRBV5-6,TRBD2,TRBJ2-7
CASSRPHALEETQYF,TGTGCCAGCAGCCGCCCCCATGCATTGGAAGAGACCCAGTACTTC,NA,TRBV7-6,NA,TRBJ2-5
CASRATGEGYEQYF,TGTGCCAGCAGGGCGACAGGGGAAGGCTACGAGCAGTACTTC,NA,TRBV28,TRBD1,TRBJ2-7
CASSQGADYGYTF,TGTGCCAGCAGCCAGGGGGCGGACTATGGCTACACCTTC,NA,TRBV6-6,TRBD1,TRBJ1-2
CASSLDWVRDISLAKNIQYF,TGTGCCAGCAGCTTAGACTGGGTTCGGGACATATCACTAGCCAAAAACATTCAGTACTTC,NA,TRBV11-2,NA,TRBJ2-4
CASSSGKTGTYEQYF,TGTGCCAGCAGCTCGGGTAAAACAGGGACCTACGAGCAGTACTTC,NA,TRBV7-9,NA,TRBJ2-7
CASSLGRMDTEAFF,TGTGCCAGCAGTTTGGGCAGGATGGACACTGAAGCTTTCTTT,NA,TRBV27,NA,TRBJ1-1
CASSDPSGRAELPVDTQYF,TGTGCCAGCAGCGACCCTAGCGGGAGGGCCGAACTCCCTGTGGATACGCAGTATTTT,NA,TRBV9,TRBD2,TRBJ2-3
CASSVGRGLYEQYF,TGTGCCAGCAGTGTCGGTAGGGGGCTTTACGAGCAGTACTTC,NA,TRBV6-5,TRBD1,TRBJ2-7
CASSSETGGEQYF,TGTGCCAGCAGCTCCGAGACAGGGGGGGAGCAGTACTTC,NA,TRBV5-6,TRBD1,TRBJ2-7
CASSQSDTDHYEQYF,TGTGCCAGCAGCCAATCAGACACGGACCACTACGAGCAGTACTTC,NA,TRBV14,NA,TRBJ2-7
CATSSGTVLNF,TGTGCCACCAGCAGCGGGACGGTGTTAAACTTC,NA,TRBV15,NA,TRBJ2-7
CATRRDTGELFF,TGTGCCACCAGGCGAGACACCGGGGAGCTGTTTTTT,NA,TRBV9,NA,TRBJ2-2
CASSVEGTPNYNSPLHF,TGTGCCAGCAGCGTAGAAGGAACCCCAAACTATAATTCACCCCTCCACTTT,NA,TRBV9,NA,TRBJ1-6
CASSQGLAGFYEQYF,TGCGCCAGCAGCCAAGGGCTAGCGGGGTTCTACGAGCAGTACTTC,NA,TRBV4-1,TRBD2,TRBJ2-7